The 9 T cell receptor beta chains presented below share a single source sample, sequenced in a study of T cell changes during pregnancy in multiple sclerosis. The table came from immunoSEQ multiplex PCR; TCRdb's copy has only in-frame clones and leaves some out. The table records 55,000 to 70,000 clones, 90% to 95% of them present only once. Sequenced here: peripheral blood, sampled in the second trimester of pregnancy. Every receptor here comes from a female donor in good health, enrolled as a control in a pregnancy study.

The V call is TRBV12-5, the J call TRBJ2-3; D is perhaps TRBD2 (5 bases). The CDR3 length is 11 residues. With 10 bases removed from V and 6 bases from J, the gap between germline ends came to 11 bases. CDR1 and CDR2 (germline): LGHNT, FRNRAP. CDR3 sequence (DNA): TGTGCTAAAGAGCGGTCGGATACGCAGTATTTT. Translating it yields CAKERSDTQYF. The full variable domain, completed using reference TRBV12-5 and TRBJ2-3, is DARVTQTPRHKVTEMGQEVTMRCQPILGHNTVFWYRQTMMQGLELLAYFRNRAPLDDSGMPKDRFSAEMPDATLATLKIQPSEPRDSAVYFCAKERSDTQYFGPGTRLTVL.

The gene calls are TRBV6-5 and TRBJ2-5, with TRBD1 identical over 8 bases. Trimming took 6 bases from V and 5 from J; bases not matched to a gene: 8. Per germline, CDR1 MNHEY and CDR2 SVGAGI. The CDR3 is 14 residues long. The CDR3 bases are TGTGCCAGCAGCCGAGGGACAGGTCAGGAGACCCAGTACTTC. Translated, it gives CASSRGTGQETQYF.

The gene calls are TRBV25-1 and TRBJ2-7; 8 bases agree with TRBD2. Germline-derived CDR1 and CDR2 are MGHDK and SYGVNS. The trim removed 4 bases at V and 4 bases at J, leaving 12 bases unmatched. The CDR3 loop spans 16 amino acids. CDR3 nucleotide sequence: TGTGCCAGCAGTGGTCAGAGCGGGAGTCTTAGGTACGAGCAGTACTTC. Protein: CASSGQSGSLRYEQYF.

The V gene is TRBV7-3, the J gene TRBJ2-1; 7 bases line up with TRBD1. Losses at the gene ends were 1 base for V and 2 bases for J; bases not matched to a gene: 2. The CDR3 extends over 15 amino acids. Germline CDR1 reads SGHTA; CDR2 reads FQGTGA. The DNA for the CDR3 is TGTGCCAGCAGCTTAAATCAGGGGGCCTACAATGAGCAGTTCTTC. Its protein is CASSLNQGAYNEQFF.

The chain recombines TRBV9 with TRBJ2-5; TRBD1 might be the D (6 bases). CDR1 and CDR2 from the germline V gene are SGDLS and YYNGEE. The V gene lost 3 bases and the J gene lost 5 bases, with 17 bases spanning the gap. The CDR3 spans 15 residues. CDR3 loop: CASSDATGLGETQYF. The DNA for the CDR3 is TGTGCCAGCAGCGACGCAACAGGGCTTGGGGAGACCCAGTACTTC.

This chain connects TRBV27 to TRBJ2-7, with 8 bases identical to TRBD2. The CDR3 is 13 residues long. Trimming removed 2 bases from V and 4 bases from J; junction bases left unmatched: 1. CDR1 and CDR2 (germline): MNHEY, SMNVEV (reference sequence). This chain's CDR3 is CASSLRGGYEQYF. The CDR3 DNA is TGTGCCAGCAGTTTACGGGGGGGGTACGAGCAGTACTTC.

This CDR3 is CASSVEWAGTYNEQFF. The DNA of the CDR3 is TGTGCCAGCAGCGTAGAATGGGCTGGCACCTACAATGAGCAGTTCTTC. V usage is TRBV9 and J usage is TRBJ2-1, with D hard to call. V gave up 0 bases and J gave up 2 bases, with 12 bases separating them. Germline values: CDR1 SGDLS, CDR2 YYNGEE. The CDR3 extends over 16 amino acids.

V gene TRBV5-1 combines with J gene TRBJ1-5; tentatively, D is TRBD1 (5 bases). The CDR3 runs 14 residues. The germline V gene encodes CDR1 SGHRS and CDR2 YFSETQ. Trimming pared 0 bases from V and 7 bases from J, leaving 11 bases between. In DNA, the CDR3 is TGCGCCAGCAGCTTGGGGGGGGTTCGGCAGCCCCAGCATTTT. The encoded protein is CASSLGGVRQPQHF.

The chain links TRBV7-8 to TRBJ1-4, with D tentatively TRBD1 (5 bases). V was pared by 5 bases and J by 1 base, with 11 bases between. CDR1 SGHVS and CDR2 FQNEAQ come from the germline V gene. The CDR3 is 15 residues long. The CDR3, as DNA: TGTGCCAGCAGCGAAAGCAGGGTAACTAATGAAAAACTGTTTTTT. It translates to CASSESRVTNEKLFF.